This T cell receptor beta chain is from a study of CD8+ T cells in alopecia areata. Study outcomes and limitations: Scalp lesions, especially in alopecia totalis/universalis, had higher clonality than normal scalp.

Treatment denoted: oral pan-JAK inhibitor, 5-10 mg twice daily. Notes on this clone: Antigen: not known.

As the sequencing template, cDNA was produced by extracting RNA and reverse transcribing it. The data were produced by immunoSEQ multiplex PCR, yet TCRdb's version contains in-frame clones alone and is incomplete. The sample carries roughly 250,000 clones, 60% recorded once. The CDR3 is made up of 15 amino acids. With V trimmed by 5 bases and J by 5 bases, 7 bases remained unmatched. From germline, CDR1 is SGHTA and CDR2 FQGNSA. Here the sequenced sample was CD4+ T cells sorted from blood, taken around week 54, from a patient treated with tofacitinib. V gene TRBV7-2 combines with J gene TRBJ2-5, with TRBD2 matching over 11 bases. This clonotype originated in a human donor with alopecia areata. DNA of the CDR3: TGTGCCAGCAGCCTTAGCGGGGGGGCCTGGGAGACCCAGTACTTC. This sequence encodes CASSLSGGAWETQYF.